This TCR delta chain is from a study of gamma-delta T cells after stem cell transplantation (TCRdb year 2016). This clone counts as medium-sized (0.01 to 0.1%). Its target antigen remains unknown. No per-base quality is available; no much larger clone lies one base away. This same CDR3 is encoded by further DNA sequences in the sample. The CDR3 measures 18 amino acids from cysteine to phenylalanine. Only CDR3 DNA remains: 54 bases, in frame from the first base. Via the germline V gene, CDR1 is GEAIGNYY and CDR2 EKD. Trimming leaves V shorter by 4 bases and J shorter by 1 base, with the junction holding 14 bases beyond the gene matches. The library was built by means of RT-PCR. The instrument given in TCRdb is Illumina MiSeq. Public reads were reanalyzed in TCRdb with CATT, and rows carrying the same DNA were merged afterwards. The sample includes some 5,800 delta-chain clones, with 1.5% to 2% observed a single time. Of the sample, approximately 19% is held by the ten largest clones.

The TCR originated in a human donor. It is not recorded whose cells these are; they may come from a transplant donor. In this chain, TRDV2 is recombined with TRDJ1; 10 bases in the junction line up with TRDD3. The sample comprised gamma-delta T cells. The bases are TGTGCCTGTGATCACGTACTGGGGGATCCCGGGGGCACCGATAAACTCATCTTT. Its amino acids are CACDHVLGDPGGTDKLIF.